This T cell receptor beta chain was recorded in a study of blood T cell repertoires in COVID-19. Germline V gives CDR1 MNHEY, CDR2 SMNVEV (reference sequence). Losses at the gene ends were 2 bases for V and 2 bases for J; bases not matched to a gene: 5. The CDR3 covers 15 residues. TCRdb's copy holds only in-frame clones and misses some; the assay was immunoSEQ multiplex PCR. The table lists roughly 200,000 clones, about 95% of them singletons. The sequence came from a man in his thirties or forties with COVID-19, enrolled during active disease. The rearrangement uses TRBV27 and TRBJ2-7, with 8 bases fitting TRBD1. The sequencing input was peripheral blood. CDR3 nucleotide sequence: TGTGCCAGCAGTTTAGAGAACAGGGGGGCCTACGAGCAGTACTTC. It encodes CASSLENRGAYEQYF.